The source of this TCR beta chain is a study of T cell changes during pregnancy in multiple sclerosis. The repertoire was sequenced with immunoSEQ multiplex PCR; TCRdb's copy has only in-frame clones and lacks some. The sample has some 43,000 clones, 90% seen once. Sequencing was performed on CD8+ T cells from peripheral blood mononuclear cells, taken in the first trimester of pregnancy. The TCR was taken from a female donor with multiple sclerosis, enrolled in a pregnancy study.

The CDR3 spells CASSFQGAGEQYF. In nucleotides, the CDR3 is TGTGCCAGCAGTTTCCAGGGGGCGGGAGAGCAGTACTTC. This chain joins TRBV6-5 and TRBJ2-7; 8 nucleotides line up with TRBD1. Unmatched junction bases numbered 6, after V lost 4 bases and J lost 7 bases. The germline gives CDR1 MNHEY, CDR2 SVGAGI. CDR3 length: 13 amino acids.